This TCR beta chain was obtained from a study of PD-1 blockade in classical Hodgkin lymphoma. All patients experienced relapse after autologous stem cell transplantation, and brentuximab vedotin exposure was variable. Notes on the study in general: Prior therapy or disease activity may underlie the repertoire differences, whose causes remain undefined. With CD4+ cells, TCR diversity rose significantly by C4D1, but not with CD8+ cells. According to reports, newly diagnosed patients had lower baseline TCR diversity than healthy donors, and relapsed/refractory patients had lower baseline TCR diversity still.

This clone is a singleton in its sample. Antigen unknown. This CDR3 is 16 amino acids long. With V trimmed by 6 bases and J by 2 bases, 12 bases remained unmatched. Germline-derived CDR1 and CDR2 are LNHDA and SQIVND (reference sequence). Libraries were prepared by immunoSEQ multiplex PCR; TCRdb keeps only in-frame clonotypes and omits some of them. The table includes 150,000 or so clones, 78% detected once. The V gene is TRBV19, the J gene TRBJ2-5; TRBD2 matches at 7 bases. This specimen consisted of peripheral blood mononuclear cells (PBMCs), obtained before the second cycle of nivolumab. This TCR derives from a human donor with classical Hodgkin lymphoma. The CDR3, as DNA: TGTGCCAGTAGCGCCTGGGGGGGGAGACCACAAGAGACCCAGTACTTC. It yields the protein CASSAWGGRPQETQYF.